The 7 T cell receptor beta chains given below trace back to one sample, sequenced in a study of blood T cells in healthy people across ages. Through a sample-barcoded 5' primer and a J-beta primer mix, a second PCR was run for roughly 7 to 12 cycles. One entry per CDR3 protein results from TCRdb running MiXCR on the 5' RACE reads. Of about 1.7 million distinct CDR3 sequences listed, over 25% were seen once; the top ten hold about 7.7%. Sequencing was performed on blood. The origin of the receptors is a woman under 40 in good health.

This clonotype turned up a few times. This chain connects TRBV4-1 to TRBJ2-1, with a weak D call TRBD2 (7 bases). The V and J ends lost 3 bases and 3 bases respectively, with 18 bases between them. This CDR3 comprises 17 residues. The germline V gene encodes CDR1 MGHRA and CDR2 YSYEKL. CDR3 sequence (DNA): TGCGCCAGCAGCCAGGGCGGTGGCGGGGGCGACTACAATGAGCAGTTCTTC. It is translated as CASSQGGGGGDYNEQFF.

This clonotype has ten or more counts. This CDR3 reads CSASLGGVVGSYEQYF. DNA of the CDR3: TGCAGTGCTAGTCTTGGGGGGGTTGTTGGATCCTACGAGCAGTACTTC. V and J are TRBV20-1 and TRBJ2-7; 7 nucleotides align to TRBD2. CDR3 length equals 16 residues. V shed 3 bases, J shed 1 base, and the junction held 12 bases outside the gene matches. Looked up from germline, CDR1 is DFQATT and CDR2 is SNEGSKA (reference sequence).

This clonotype turned up a few times. The genes are TRBV12-3 or TRBV12-4 and TRBJ2-6; 8 bases are shared with TRBD1. Germline trimming cut 10 bases from V and 4 bases from J; bases unmatched to any gene: 6. This CDR3 has 14 residues. CDR3 region: CAIRQGTGANVLTF. The CDR3 bases are TGTGCCATCAGACAGGGGACCGGGGCCAACGTCCTGACTTTC.

The chain couples TRBV7-2 to TRBJ1-1; D may be TRBD1 (5 bases). Looked up from germline, CDR1 is SGHTA and CDR2 is FQGNSA. V was shortened by 5 bases and J by 10 bases, with 17 bases between the two germline ends. The CDR3 consists of 13 residues. The CDR3 nucleotides are TGTGCCAGCAGCCGAAGCCTCCAGGGCGGAGCTTTCTTT. It yields the protein CASSRSLQGGAFF.

This clonotype was picked up a small number of times. This chain joins TRBV29-1 and TRBJ2-5; a weak D match, TRBD1 (5 bases). The CDR3 covers 12 residues. Trimming removed 7 bases at V and 0 bases at J, with 9 bases between. Per the germline V gene, CDR1 is SQVTM and CDR2 is ANQGSEA. CDR3 nucleotide sequence: TGCAGCGCCGGACAAAACCAAGAGACCCAGTACTTC. Amino acids: CSAGQNQETQYF.

This clonotype was detected a few times. V usage is TRBV12-3 or TRBV12-4 and J usage is TRBJ2-1; 8 nucleotides match TRBD2. The CDR3 is made up of 15 amino acids. Trimming took 3 bases from V and 6 from J; bases not matched to a gene: 7. The CDR3 sequence: CASSFSGTRGNEQFF. The DNA of the CDR3 is TGTGCCAGCAGTTTCTCCGGGACTAGGGGCAATGAGCAGTTCTTC.

This clonotype was observed a few times. The J gene is TRBJ1-6, the V gene TRBV7-2; D is ambiguous. V lost 1 base, J lost 7 bases, and 11 bases lay in between. The CDR3 is made up of 15 amino acids. Germline CDR1 is SGHTA and CDR2 is FQGNSA. CDR3 sequence reads: CASSLDPGGNSPLHF. DNA of the CDR3: TGTGCCAGCAGCTTAGATCCGGGAGGGAATTCACCCCTCCACTTT.